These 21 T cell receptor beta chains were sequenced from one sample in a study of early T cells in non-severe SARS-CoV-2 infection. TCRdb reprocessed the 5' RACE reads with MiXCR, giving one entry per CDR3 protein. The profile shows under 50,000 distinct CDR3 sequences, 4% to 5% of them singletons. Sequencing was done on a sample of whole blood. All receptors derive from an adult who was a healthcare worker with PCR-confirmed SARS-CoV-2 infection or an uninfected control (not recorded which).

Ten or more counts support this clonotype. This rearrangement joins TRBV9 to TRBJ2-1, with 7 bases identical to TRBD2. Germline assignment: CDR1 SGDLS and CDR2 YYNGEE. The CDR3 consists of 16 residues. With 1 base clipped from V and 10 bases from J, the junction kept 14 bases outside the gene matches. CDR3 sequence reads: CASSVKGATSSVEQFF. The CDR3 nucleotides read TGTGCCAGCAGCGTAAAAGGGGCGACTAGCTCAGTCGAGCAGTTCTTC.

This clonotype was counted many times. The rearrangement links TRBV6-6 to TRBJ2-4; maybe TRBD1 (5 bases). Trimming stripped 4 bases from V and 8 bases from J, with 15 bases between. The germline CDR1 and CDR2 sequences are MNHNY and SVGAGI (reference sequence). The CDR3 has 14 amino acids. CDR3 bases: TGTGCCAGCAGTTCCGCCGACAGCAGGGACATTCAGTACTTC. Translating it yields CASSSADSRDIQYF.

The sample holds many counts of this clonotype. The CDR3 bases are TGTGCCAGCAGCTTGATGCGGGGTAACACAGATACGCAGTATTTT. This gives the protein CASSLMRGNTDTQYF. The rearrangement joins TRBV5-4 to TRBJ2-3; TRBD2 might be the D (6 bases). The CDR3 is 15 amino acids. The germline gives CDR1 SGHNT, CDR2 YYREEE (reference sequence). Trimming cost V 1 base and J 2 bases, with 11 bases left between them.

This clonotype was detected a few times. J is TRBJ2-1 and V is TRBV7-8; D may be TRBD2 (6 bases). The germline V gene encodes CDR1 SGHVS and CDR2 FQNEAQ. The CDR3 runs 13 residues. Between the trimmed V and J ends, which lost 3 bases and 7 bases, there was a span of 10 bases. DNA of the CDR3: TGTGCCAGCAGCTTCGGGGGAAGGAATGAGCAGTTCTTC. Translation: CASSFGGRNEQFF.

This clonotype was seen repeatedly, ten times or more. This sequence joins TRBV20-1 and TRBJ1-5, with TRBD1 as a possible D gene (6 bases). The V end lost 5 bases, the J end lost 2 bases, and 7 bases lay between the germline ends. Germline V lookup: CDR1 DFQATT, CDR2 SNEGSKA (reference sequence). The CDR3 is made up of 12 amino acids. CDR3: CSAGGRNQPQHF. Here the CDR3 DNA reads TGCAGTGCTGGGGGCCGCAATCAGCCCCAGCATTTT.

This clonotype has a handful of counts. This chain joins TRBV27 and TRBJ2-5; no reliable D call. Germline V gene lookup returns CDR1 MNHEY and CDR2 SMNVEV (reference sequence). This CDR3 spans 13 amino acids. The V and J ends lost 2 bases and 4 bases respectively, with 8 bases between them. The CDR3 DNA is TGTGCCAGCAGTTTAATACAGAGAGAGACCCAGTACTTC. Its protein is CASSLIQRETQYF.

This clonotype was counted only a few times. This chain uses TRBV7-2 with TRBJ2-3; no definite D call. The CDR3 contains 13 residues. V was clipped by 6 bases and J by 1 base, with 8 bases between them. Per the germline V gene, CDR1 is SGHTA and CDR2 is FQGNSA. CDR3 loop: CASSRRGTDTQYF. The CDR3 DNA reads TGTGCCAGCAGTCGGAGAGGCACAGATACGCAGTATTTT.

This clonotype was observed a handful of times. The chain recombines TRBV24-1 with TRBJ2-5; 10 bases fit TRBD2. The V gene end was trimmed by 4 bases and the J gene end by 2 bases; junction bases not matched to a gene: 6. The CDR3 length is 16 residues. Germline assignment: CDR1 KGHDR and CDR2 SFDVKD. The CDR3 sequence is CATSEWLAGEQETQYF. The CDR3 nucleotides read TGTGCCACCAGTGAGTGGCTAGCGGGGGAGCAAGAGACCCAGTACTTC.

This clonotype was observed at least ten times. CDR3 protein: CASSLIAGGTDTQYF. In DNA, the CDR3 is TGTGCCAGCAGCTTAATTGCGGGAGGGACAGATACGCAGTATTTT. J is TRBJ2-3 and V is TRBV7-2, with 9 positions matching TRBD2. The ends lost 2 bases at V and 3 bases at J; junction bases unmatched: 3. CDR1 is SGHTA and CDR2 is FQGNSA in the germline V gene. The CDR3 loop spans 15 amino acids.

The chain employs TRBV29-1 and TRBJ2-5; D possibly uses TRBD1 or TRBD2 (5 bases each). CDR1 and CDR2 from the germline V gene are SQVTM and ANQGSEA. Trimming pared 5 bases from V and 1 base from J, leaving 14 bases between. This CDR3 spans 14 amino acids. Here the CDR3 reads CSVKGEIGQETQYF. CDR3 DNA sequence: TGCAGCGTTAAAGGGGAGATCGGCCAAGAGACCCAGTACTTC.

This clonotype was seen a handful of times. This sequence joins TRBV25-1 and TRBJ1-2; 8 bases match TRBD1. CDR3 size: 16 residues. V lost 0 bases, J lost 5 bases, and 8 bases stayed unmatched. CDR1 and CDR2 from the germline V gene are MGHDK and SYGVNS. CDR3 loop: CASSEYRQGKGYGYTF. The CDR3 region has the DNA TGTGCCAGCAGTGAATATAGACAGGGGAAGGGATATGGCTACACCTTC.

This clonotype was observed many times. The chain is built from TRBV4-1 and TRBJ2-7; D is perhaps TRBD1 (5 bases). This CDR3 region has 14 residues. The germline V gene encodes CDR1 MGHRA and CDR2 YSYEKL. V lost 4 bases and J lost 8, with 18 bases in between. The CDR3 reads CASSPRKGHKKQYF. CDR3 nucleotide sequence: TGCGCCAGCAGCCCCCGAAAGGGGCATAAGAAGCAGTACTTC.

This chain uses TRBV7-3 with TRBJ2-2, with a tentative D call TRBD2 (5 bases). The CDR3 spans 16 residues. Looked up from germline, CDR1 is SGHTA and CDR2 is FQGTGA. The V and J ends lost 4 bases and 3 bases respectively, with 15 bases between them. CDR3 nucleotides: TGTGCCAGCAGCTCTGATCGGTTCGGGGACACCGGGGAGCTGTTTTTT. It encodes CASSSDRFGDTGELFF.

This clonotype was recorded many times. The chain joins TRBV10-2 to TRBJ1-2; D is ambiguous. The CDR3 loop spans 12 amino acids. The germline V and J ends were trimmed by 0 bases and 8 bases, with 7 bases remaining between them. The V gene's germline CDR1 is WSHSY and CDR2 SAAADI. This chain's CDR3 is CASSESGYGYTF. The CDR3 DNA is TGCGCCAGCAGTGAGTCGGGGTACGGCTACACCTTC.

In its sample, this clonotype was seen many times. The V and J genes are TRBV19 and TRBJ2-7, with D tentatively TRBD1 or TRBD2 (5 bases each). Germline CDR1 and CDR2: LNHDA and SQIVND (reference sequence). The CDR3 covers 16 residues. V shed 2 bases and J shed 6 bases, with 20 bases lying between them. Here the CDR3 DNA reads TGTGCCAGTAGTATACAGGGCTCCACGGGGAAAGGCGAGCAGTACTTC. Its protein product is CASSIQGSTGKGEQYF.

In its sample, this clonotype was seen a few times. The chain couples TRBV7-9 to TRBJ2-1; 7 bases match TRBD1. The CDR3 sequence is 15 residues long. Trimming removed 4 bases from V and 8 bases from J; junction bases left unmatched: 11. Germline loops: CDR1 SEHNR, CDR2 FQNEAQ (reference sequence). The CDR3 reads CASSYRGGPGDEQFF. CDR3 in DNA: TGTGCCAGCAGCTATAGAGGGGGCCCCGGCGATGAGCAGTTCTTC.

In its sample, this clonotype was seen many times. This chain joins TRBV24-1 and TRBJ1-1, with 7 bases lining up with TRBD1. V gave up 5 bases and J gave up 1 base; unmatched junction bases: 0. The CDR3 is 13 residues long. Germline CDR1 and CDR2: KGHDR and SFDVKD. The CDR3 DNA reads TGTGCCACCAGTGGACAGGGGAACACTGAAGCTTTCTTT. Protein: CATSGQGNTEAFF.

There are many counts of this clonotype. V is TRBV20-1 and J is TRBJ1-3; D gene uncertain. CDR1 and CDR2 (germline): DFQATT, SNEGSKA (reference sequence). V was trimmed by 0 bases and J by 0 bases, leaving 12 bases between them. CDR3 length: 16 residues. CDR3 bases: TGCAGTGCTAGAGATCCACGCGATTTCTCTGGAAACACCATATATTTT. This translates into CSARDPRDFSGNTIYF.

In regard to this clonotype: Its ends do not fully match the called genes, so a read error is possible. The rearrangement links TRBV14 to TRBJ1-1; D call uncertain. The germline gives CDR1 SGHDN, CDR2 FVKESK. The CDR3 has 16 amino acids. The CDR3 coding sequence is TGTGCCAGCAGCCAAGTGGCTTCAGTGACCCGAACTGAAGTTTTCTTT. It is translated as CASSQVASVTRTEVFF.

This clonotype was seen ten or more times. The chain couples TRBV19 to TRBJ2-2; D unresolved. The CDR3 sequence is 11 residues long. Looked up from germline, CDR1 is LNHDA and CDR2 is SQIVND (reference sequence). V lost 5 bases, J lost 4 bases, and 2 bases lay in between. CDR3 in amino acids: CASSVTGELFF. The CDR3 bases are TGTGCCAGTAGTGTCACCGGGGAGCTGTTTTTT.

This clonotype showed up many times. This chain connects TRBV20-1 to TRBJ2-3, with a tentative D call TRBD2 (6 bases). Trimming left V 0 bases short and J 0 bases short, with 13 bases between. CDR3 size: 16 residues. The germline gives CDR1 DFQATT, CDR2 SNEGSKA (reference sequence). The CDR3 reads CSARDVSGLSTDTQYF. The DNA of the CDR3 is TGCAGTGCTAGAGATGTTAGCGGCTTAAGCACAGATACGCAGTATTTT.